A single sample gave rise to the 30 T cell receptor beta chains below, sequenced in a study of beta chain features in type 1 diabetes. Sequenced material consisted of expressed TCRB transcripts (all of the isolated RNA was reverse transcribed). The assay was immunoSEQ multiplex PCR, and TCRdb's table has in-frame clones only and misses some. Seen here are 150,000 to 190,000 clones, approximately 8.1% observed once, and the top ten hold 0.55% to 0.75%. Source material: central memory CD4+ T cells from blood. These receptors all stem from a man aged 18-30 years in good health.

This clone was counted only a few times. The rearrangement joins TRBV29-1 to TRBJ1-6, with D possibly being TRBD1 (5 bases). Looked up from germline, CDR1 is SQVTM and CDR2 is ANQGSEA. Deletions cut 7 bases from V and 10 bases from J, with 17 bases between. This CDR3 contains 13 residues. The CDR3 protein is CSAAFGQGSPLHF. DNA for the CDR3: TGCAGCGCCGCTTTTGGGCAGGGATCACCCCTCCACTTT.

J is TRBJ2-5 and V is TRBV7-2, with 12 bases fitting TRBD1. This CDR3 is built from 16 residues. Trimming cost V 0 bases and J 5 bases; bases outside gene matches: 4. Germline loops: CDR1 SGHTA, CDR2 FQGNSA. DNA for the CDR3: TGTGCCAGCAGCTTAGCAGGGACAGGGGGCGTGGAGACCCAGTACTTC. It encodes CASSLAGTGGVETQYF.

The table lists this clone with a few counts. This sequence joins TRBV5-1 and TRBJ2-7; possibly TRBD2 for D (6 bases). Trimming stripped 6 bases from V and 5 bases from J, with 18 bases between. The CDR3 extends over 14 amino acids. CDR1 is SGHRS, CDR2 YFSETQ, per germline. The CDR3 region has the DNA TGCGCCAGCATGGCGGGCGGGGTGCCCCACGAGCAGTACTTC. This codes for CASMAGGVPHEQYF. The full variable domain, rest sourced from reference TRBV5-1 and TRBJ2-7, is KAGVTQTPRYLIKTRGQQVTLSCSPISGHRSVSWYQQTPGQGLQFLFEYFSETQRNKGNFPGRFSGRQFSNSRSEMNVSTLELGDSALYLCASMAGGVPHEQYFGPGTRLTVT.

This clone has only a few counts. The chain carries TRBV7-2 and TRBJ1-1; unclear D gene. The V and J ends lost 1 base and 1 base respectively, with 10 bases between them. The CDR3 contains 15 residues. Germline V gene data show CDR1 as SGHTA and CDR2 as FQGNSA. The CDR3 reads CASSLVGLTNTEAFF. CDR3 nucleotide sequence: TGTGCCAGCAGCTTAGTTGGACTGACGAACACTGAAGCTTTCTTT.

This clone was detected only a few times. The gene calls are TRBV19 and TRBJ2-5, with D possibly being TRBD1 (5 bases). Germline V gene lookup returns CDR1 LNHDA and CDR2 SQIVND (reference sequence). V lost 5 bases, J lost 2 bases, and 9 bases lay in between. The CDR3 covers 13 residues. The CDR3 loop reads CASSVQGQETQYF. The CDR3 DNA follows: TGTGCCAGTAGTGTCCAGGGACAAGAGACCCAGTACTTC.

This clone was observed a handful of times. CDR3 coding DNA: TGTGCCAGCAACGACAGGGAAGAGACCCAGTACTTC. It codes for CASNDREETQYF. This rearrangement joins TRBV7-2 to TRBJ2-5, with 7 positions matching TRBD1. This CDR3 is built from 12 residues. Germline V gene sequence: CDR1 SGHTA, CDR2 FQGNSA. The V and J ends lost 7 bases and 3 bases, in that order; junction bases with no gene match: 2.

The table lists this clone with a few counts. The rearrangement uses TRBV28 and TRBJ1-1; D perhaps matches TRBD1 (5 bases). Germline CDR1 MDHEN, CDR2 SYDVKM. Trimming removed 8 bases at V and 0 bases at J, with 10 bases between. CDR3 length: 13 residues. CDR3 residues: CASWGGLNTEAFF. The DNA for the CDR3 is TGTGCCAGCTGGGGCGGATTGAACACTGAAGCTTTCTTT.

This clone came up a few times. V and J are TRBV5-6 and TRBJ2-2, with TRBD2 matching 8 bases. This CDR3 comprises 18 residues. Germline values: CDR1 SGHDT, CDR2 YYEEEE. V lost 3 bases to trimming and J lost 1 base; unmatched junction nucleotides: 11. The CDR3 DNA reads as TGTGCCAGCAGCTCAGGTGGGGGCGGGAGGCTGAACACCGGGGAGCTGTTTTTT. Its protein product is CASSSGGGGRLNTGELFF.

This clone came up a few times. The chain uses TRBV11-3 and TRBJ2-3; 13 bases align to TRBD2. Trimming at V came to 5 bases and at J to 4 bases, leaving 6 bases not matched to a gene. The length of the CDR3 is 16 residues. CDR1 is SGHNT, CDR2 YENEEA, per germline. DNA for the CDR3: TGTGCCAGCAGCGCCGGGACTAGCGGGATCGCAGATACGCAGTATTTT. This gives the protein CASSAGTSGIADTQYF. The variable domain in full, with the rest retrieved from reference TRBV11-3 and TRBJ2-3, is EAGVVQSPRYKIIEKKQPVAFWCNPISGHNTLYWYLQNLGQGPELLIRYENEEAVDDSQLPKDRFSAERLKGVDSTLKIQPAELGDSAVYLCASSAGTSGIADTQYFGPGTRLTVL.

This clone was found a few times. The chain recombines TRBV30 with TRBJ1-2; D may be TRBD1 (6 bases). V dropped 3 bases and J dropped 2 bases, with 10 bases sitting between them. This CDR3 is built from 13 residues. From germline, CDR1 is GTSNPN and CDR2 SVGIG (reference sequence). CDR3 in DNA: TGTGCCTGGAGAAGGGACACAAACTATGGCTACACCTTC. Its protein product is CAWRRDTNYGYTF. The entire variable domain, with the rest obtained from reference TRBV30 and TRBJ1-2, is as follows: SQTIHQWPATLVQPVGSPLSLECTVEGTSNPNLYWYRQAAGRGLQLLFYSVGIGQISSEVPQNLSASRPQDRQFILSSKKLLLSDSGFYLCAWRRDTNYGYTFGSGTRLTVV.

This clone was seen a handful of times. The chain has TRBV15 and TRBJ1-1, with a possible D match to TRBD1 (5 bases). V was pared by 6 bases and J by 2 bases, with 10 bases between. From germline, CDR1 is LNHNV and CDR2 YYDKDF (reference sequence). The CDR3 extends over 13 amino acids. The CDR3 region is CATRAGLNTEAFF. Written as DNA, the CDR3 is TGTGCCACCAGGGCGGGACTTAACACTGAAGCTTTCTTT.

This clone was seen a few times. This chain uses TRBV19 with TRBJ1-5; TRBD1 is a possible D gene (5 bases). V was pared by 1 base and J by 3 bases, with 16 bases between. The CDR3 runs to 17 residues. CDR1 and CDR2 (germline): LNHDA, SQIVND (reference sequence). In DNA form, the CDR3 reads TGTGCCAGTAGTATAGTTCCTCTCTGGGGCGACAATCAGCCCCAGCATTTT. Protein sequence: CASSIVPLWGDNQPQHF. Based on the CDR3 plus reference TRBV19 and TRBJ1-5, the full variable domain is DGGITQSPKYLFRKEGQNVTLSCEQNLNHDAMYWYRQDPGQGLRLIYYSQIVNDFQKGDIAEGYSVSREKKESFPLTVTSAQKNPTAFYLCASSIVPLWGDNQPQHFGDGTRLSIL.

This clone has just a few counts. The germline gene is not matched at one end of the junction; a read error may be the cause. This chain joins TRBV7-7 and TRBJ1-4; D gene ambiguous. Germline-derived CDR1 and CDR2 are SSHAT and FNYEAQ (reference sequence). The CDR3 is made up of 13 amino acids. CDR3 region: CASSQSLQEKLFF. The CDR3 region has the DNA TGTGCTAGCAGTCAGTCTCTCCAGGAAAAACTGTTTTTT.

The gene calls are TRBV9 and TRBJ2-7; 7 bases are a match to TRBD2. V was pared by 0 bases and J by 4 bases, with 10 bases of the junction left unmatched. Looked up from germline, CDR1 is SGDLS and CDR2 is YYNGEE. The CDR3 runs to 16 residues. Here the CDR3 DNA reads TGTGCCAGCAGCGTAGGGGAGGGAGGGGAGACGTACGAGCAGTACTTC. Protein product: CASSVGEGGETYEQYF.

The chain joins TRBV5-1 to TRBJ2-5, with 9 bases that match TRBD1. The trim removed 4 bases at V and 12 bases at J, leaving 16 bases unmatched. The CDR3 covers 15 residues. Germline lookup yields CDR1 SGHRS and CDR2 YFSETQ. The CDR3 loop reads CASSPSPGQGQTKYF. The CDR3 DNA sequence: TGCGCCAGCAGCCCCTCCCCCGGACAGGGGCAAACCAAGTACTTC. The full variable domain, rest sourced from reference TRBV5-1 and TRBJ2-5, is KAGVTQTPRYLIKTRGQQVTLSCSPISGHRSVSWYQQTPGQGLQFLFEYFSETQRNKGNFPGRFSGRQFSNSRSEMNVSTLELGDSALYLCASSPSPGQGQTKYFGPGTRLLVL.

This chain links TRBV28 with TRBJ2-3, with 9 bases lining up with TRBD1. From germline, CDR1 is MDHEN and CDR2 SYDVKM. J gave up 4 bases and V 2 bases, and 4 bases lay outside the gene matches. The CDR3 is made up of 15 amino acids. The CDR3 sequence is CASSLGWDRADTQYF. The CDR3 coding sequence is TGTGCCAGCAGTTTAGGATGGGACAGGGCAGATACGCAGTATTTT.

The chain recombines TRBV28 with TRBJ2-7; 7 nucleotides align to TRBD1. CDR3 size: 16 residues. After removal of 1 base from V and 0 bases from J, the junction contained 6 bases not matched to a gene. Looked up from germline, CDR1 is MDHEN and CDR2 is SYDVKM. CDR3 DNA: TGTGCCAGCAGTTTATTTGGGGGACAGAGCTCCTACGAGCAGTACTTC. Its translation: CASSLFGGQSSYEQYF.

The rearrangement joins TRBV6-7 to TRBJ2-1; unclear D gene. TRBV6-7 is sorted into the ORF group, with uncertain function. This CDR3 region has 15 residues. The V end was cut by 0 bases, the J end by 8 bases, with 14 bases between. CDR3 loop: CASSYSAGGPHEQFF. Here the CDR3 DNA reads TGTGCCAGCAGTTACTCGGCTGGTGGCCCCCATGAGCAGTTCTTC.

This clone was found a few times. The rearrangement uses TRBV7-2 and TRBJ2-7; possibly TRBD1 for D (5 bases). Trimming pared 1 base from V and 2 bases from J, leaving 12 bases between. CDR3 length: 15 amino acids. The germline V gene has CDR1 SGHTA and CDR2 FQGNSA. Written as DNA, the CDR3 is TGTGCCAGCAGCTTAGAAGCACAGGCCACCTACGAGCAGTACTTC. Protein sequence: CASSLEAQATYEQYF.

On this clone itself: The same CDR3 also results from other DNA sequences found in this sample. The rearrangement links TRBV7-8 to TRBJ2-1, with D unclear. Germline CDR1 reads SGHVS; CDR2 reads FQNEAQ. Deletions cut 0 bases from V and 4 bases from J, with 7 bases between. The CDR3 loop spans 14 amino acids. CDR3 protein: CASSLAGRYNEQFF. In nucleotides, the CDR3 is TGTGCCAGCAGCTTAGCCGGTCGTTACAATGAGCAGTTCTTC.

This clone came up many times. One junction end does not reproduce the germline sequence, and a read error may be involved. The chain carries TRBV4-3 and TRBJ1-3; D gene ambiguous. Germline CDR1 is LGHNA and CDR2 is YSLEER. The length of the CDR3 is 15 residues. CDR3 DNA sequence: TGCGCCAGCACCCAAGCGTTGAGCTCTGGAAACACCATATATTTT. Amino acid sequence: CASTQALSSGNTIYF.

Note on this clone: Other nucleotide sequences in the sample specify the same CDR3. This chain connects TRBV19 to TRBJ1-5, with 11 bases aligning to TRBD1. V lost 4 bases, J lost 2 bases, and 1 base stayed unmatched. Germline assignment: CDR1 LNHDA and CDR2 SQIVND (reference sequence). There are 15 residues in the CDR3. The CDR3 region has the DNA TGTGCCAGTAGTACGGGACAGGGGGGCAATCAGCCCCAGCATTTT. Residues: CASSTGQGGNQPQHF.

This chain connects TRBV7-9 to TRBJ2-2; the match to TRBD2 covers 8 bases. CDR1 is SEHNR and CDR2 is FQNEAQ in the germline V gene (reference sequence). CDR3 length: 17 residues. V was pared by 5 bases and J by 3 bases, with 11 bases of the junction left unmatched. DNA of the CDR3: TGTGCCAGCAGCCGAGGGGAACTAGCGGCGTACACCGGGGAGCTGTTTTTT. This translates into CASSRGELAAYTGELFF.

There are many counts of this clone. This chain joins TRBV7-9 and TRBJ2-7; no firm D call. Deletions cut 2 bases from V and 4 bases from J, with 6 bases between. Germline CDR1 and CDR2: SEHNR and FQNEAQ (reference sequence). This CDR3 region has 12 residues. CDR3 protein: CASSLIGYEQYF. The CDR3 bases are TGTGCCAGCAGCTTAATCGGGTACGAGCAGTACTTC.

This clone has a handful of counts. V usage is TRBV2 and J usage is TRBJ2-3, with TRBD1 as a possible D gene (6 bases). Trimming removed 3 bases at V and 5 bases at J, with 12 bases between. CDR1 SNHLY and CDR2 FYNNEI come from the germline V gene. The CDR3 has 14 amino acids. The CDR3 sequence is CASSENTGRDTQYF. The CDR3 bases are TGTGCCAGCAGTGAGAACACAGGGCGAGATACGCAGTATTTT.

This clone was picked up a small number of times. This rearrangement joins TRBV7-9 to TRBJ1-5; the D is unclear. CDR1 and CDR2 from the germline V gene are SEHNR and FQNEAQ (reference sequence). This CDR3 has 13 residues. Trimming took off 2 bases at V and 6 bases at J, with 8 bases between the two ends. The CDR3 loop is CASSLYGSQPQHF. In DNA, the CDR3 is TGTGCCAGCAGCTTATACGGTTCTCAGCCCCAGCATTTT.

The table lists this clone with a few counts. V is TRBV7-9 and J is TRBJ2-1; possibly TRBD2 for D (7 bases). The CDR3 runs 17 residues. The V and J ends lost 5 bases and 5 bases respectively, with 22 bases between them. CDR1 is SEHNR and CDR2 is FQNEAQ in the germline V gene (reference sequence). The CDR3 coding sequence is TGTGCCAGCAGCCACCCTAGCGATGAAGGGGGGGACAATGAGCAGTTCTTC. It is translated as CASSHPSDEGGDNEQFF.

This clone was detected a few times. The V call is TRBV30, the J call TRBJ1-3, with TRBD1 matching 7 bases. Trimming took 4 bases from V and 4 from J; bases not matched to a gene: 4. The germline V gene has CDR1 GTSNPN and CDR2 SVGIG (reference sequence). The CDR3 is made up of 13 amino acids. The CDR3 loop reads CAWTTGAGNTIYF. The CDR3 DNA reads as TGTGCCTGGACTACAGGGGCCGGAAACACCATATATTTT.

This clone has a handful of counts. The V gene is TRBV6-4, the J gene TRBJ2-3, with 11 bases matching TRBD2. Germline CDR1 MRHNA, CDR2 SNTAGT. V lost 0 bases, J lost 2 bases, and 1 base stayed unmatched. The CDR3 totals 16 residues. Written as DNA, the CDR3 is TGTGCCAGCAGTGACTCTAGCGGGGGGGCCACAGATACGCAGTATTTT. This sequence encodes CASSDSSGGATDTQYF.

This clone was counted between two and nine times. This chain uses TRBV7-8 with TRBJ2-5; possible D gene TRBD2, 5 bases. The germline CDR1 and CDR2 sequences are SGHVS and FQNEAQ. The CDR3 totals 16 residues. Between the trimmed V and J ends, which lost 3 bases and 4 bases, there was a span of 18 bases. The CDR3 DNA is TGTGCCAGCAGCTTTTTCTCGGGCAGACGGGGAGAGACCCAGTACTTC. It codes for CASSFFSGRRGETQYF.